The text below deals with one T cell receptor beta chain. Its antigen is not identified. The entry originates in a study of cytomegalovirus exposure and HLA in healthy donors. Notes on the study in general: The authors later found most CMV-associated TCR beta chains appeared HLA-restricted. Previously analyzed data showed that most TCR beta V segments were productive at a frequency of about 90% or about 30%. Exclusion as indistinguishable affected some V segments, including TRBV6-2 and TRBV6-3. Presence/absence results assume similar sequencing depth per donor, which may not hold.

CDR3 length: 15 amino acids. Germline V gives CDR1 SGHTA, CDR2 FQGNSA. Trimming pared 2 bases from V and 1 base from J, leaving 10 bases between. A multiplex PCR was run with 60 Vbeta primers and 13 Jbeta primers. Data came from immunoSEQ multiplex PCR; TCRdb stores just in-frame clones and leaves some out. The data show about 130,000 clones, with 65% to 90% seen just once and over 9% held by the top ten. The clonotype was recovered from a male donor in good health and CMV-seropositive. The sequenced sample consisted of PBMCs. The chain couples TRBV7-2 to TRBJ2-3; D is perhaps TRBD2 (6 bases). In DNA, the CDR3 is TGTGCCAGCAGCTTACCGGGAGTCCGCACAGATACGCAGTATTTT. Encoded protein: CASSLPGVRTDTQYF.